This T cell receptor (beta chain) was captured in a study of blood T cell repertoires in COVID-19. The CDR3 covers 13 residues. CDR1 is LGHDT and CDR2 is YNNKEL in the germline V gene (reference sequence). Trimming stripped 5 bases from V and 4 bases from J, with 9 bases between. Using immunoSEQ multiplex PCR, the repertoire was profiled, and TCRdb retains in-frame clones only, with some absent. The sample includes a few hundred thousand clones, around 81% of them seen just once. The chain links TRBV3-1 (or the pseudogene TRBV3-2) to TRBJ1-5; the D gene is possibly TRBD1 (5 bases). Input material: PBMCs or T cells enriched from blood (not recorded which). The source is a middle-aged man who had recovered from COVID-19. Here the CDR3 reads CASSKGENQPQHF. DNA of the CDR3: TGTGCCAGCAGCAAAGGGGAGAATCAGCCCCAGCATTTT.